This is a list of T cell receptor beta chains from one sample in a study of CD8+ T cells in alopecia areata. Clones were read by immunoSEQ multiplex PCR, and TCRdb kept only the in-frame ones, dropping some. The data hold about 200,000 clones, with more than 55% observed a single time. Material for sequencing was CD8+ T cells sorted from blood. These TCRs come from a human donor in good health. Each CDR3 is given with its conserved first and last residue. Fields, in order: CDR3 length, clone size, J gene, D gene, V gene, CDR3 DNA, CDR3 protein. D genes are given only for firm matches. The size field is filled for only some rows; it gives once, few, many or a size class.

cdr3_length: 12
clone_size: few
j_call: TRBJ1-6
d_call: -
v_call: TRBV13
cdr3_nt: TGTGCCAGCAGCGAGCTCGGGTCACCCCTCCACTTT
cdr3_aa: CASSELGSPLHF

cdr3_length: 15
clone_size: few
j_call: TRBJ1-5
d_call: -
v_call: TRBV10-3
cdr3_nt: TGTGCCATCAGTGAGGCAGCCGGCGGCAATCAGCCCCAGCATTTT
cdr3_aa: CAISEAAGGNQPQHF

cdr3_length: 11
clone_size: -
j_call: TRBJ2-7
d_call: -
v_call: TRBV2
cdr3_nt: TGTGCCAGCAGCCCTTTTTACGAGCAGTACTTC
cdr3_aa: CASSPFYEQYF

cdr3_length: 12
clone_size: few
j_call: TRBJ2-7
d_call: -
v_call: TRBV9
cdr3_nt: TGTGCCAGCAGCCTAATTGGCTACGAGCAGTACTTC
cdr3_aa: CASSLIGYEQYF

cdr3_length: 14
clone_size: -
j_call: TRBJ1-1
d_call: -
v_call: TRBV5-6
cdr3_nt: TGTGCCAGCAGCCATTCGGAGGACGTCACTGAAGCTTTCTTT
cdr3_aa: CASSHSEDVTEAFF

cdr3_length: 17
clone_size: -
j_call: TRBJ2-7
d_call: -
v_call: TRBV2
cdr3_nt: TGTGCCAGCAGTGACCCCACCGCGTCCGCTGCCTGGGGGGAGCAGTACTTC
cdr3_aa: CASSDPTASAAWGEQYF

cdr3_length: 16
clone_size: -
j_call: TRBJ2-5
d_call: TRBD2
v_call: TRBV5-6
cdr3_nt: TGTGCCAGCAGCTTGGGTACAGCGGGGGTTCAAGAGACCCAGTACTTC
cdr3_aa: CASSLGTAGVQETQYF

cdr3_length: 17
clone_size: few
j_call: TRBJ1-2
d_call: -
v_call: TRBV25-1
cdr3_nt: TGTGCCAGCAGTACATCAAAACCTGGCGGGGGGAACTATGGCTACACCTTC
cdr3_aa: CASSTSKPGGGNYGYTF

cdr3_length: 12
clone_size: -
j_call: TRBJ1-2
d_call: -
v_call: TRBV12-5
cdr3_nt: TGTGCTAGTGGTTTAGGGCTCTATGGCTACACCTTC
cdr3_aa: CASGLGLYGYTF

cdr3_length: 12
clone_size: once
j_call: TRBJ2-2
d_call: -
v_call: TRBV5-6
cdr3_nt: TGTGCCAGCAGCCCGCCCCGGGGGGAGCTGTTTTTT
cdr3_aa: CASSPPRGELFF

cdr3_length: 15
clone_size: -
j_call: TRBJ2-7
d_call: TRBD2
v_call: TRBV19
cdr3_nt: TGTGCCAGTAGTATGTACGGCGGGGGGACCTACGAGCAGTACTTC
cdr3_aa: CASSMYGGGTYEQYF

cdr3_length: 13
clone_size: -
j_call: TRBJ2-7
d_call: -
v_call: TRBV30
cdr3_nt: TGTGCCTGGAGTGTAACCGGGTCCCACGAGCAGTACTTC
cdr3_aa: CAWSVTGSHEQYF

cdr3_length: 11
clone_size: -
j_call: TRBJ2-7
d_call: -
v_call: TRBV15
cdr3_nt: TGTGCCACGGGCCAGGGGAGCGAGCAGTACTTC
cdr3_aa: CATGQGSEQYF

cdr3_length: 15
clone_size: -
j_call: TRBJ1-2
d_call: -
v_call: TRBV4-1
cdr3_nt: TGCGCCAGCAGCCAAACACGGGGAGGGAACTATGGCTACACCTTC
cdr3_aa: CASSQTRGGNYGYTF

cdr3_length: 13
clone_size: -
j_call: TRBJ1-2
d_call: -
v_call: TRBV30
cdr3_nt: TGTGCCTGGAGTGAAGGAGGGCAGGACGGCTACACCTTC
cdr3_aa: CAWSEGGQDGYTF

cdr3_length: 13
clone_size: -
j_call: TRBJ2-7
d_call: -
v_call: TRBV11-2
cdr3_nt: TGTGCCAGCAGCTTAGATCCAGGGGATGAGCAGTACTTC
cdr3_aa: CASSLDPGDEQYF

cdr3_length: 14
clone_size: -
j_call: TRBJ2-6
d_call: -
v_call: TRBV29-1
cdr3_nt: TGCAGCGTTCAGTCGGTGGCTGGGGCCAACGTCCTGACTTTC
cdr3_aa: CSVQSVAGANVLTF

cdr3_length: 16
clone_size: -
j_call: TRBJ1-5
d_call: -
v_call: TRBV25-1
cdr3_nt: TGTGCCAGCAGTGAGGACAACGAAACCTGGGATCAGCCCCAGCATTTT
cdr3_aa: CASSEDNETWDQPQHF

cdr3_length: 15
clone_size: -
j_call: TRBJ1-1
d_call: TRBD1
v_call: TRBV5-4
cdr3_nt: TGTGCCAGCAGCTCCCGACCAGGGGGGAACACTGAAGCTTTCTTT
cdr3_aa: CASSSRPGGNTEAFF

cdr3_length: 16
clone_size: few
j_call: TRBJ2-2
d_call: -
v_call: TRBV12-5
cdr3_nt: TGTGCTAGTGGTTTGGGGCGGACGGGGAACACCGGGGAGCTGTTTTTT
cdr3_aa: CASGLGRTGNTGELFF

cdr3_length: 16
clone_size: -
j_call: TRBJ2-7
d_call: -
v_call: TRBV2
cdr3_nt: TGTGCCAGCAGTGAACAGCCCGGGACGGTCTCCTACGAGCAGTACTTC
cdr3_aa: CASSEQPGTVSYEQYF

cdr3_length: 15
clone_size: -
j_call: TRBJ1-2
d_call: TRBD1
v_call: TRBV2
cdr3_nt: TGTGCCAGCAACGGAGACTTGAGACAGGGGTATGGCTACACCTTC
cdr3_aa: CASNGDLRQGYGYTF

cdr3_length: 13
clone_size: -
j_call: TRBJ2-1
d_call: -
v_call: TRBV7-7
cdr3_nt: TGTGCCAGCAGCCATTATCAGGGAGATGAGCAGTTCTTC
cdr3_aa: CASSHYQGDEQFF

cdr3_length: 15
clone_size: -
j_call: TRBJ1-1
d_call: -
v_call: TRBV13
cdr3_nt: TGTGCCAGCAGCTCCCTCTCCCTCATGAACACTGAAGCTTTCTTT
cdr3_aa: CASSSLSLMNTEAFF

cdr3_length: 14
clone_size: -
j_call: TRBJ1-1
d_call: -
v_call: TRBV4-1
cdr3_nt: TGCGCCAGCAGCCAGTCGACAGCGAACACTGAAGCTTTCTTT
cdr3_aa: CASSQSTANTEAFF

cdr3_length: 15
clone_size: few
j_call: TRBJ2-5
d_call: TRBD1
v_call: TRBV5-5
cdr3_nt: TGTGCCAGCAGCTTTTCGACAGGGGGTTTGGAGACCCAGTACTTC
cdr3_aa: CASSFSTGGLETQYF

cdr3_length: 13
clone_size: few
j_call: TRBJ2-3
d_call: TRBD1
v_call: TRBV4-1
cdr3_nt: TGCGCCAGCAGCCTTCAGGGGGCAGATACGCAGTATTTT
cdr3_aa: CASSLQGADTQYF

cdr3_length: 14
clone_size: -
j_call: TRBJ2-3
d_call: TRBD1
v_call: TRBV7-2
cdr3_nt: TGTGCCAGCAGCCTCAGACAGGGGGGGGATACGCAGTATTTT
cdr3_aa: CASSLRQGGDTQYF

cdr3_length: 15
clone_size: few
j_call: TRBJ1-3
d_call: -
v_call: TRBV29-1
cdr3_nt: TGCAGCGGCTGGACAGACTCCGGCTCTGGAAACACCATATATTTT
cdr3_aa: CSGWTDSGSGNTIYF

cdr3_length: 15
clone_size: -
j_call: TRBJ1-1
d_call: TRBD1
v_call: TRBV29-1
cdr3_nt: TGCAGCGTGACCGGGACAGGGGGCCGAAACACTGAAGCTTTCTTT
cdr3_aa: CSVTGTGGRNTEAFF

cdr3_length: 14
clone_size: -
j_call: TRBJ2-7
d_call: TRBD2
v_call: TRBV30
cdr3_nt: TGTGCCTGGAGTTCCCGGGGGGGGCCGGGGGAGCAGTACTTC
cdr3_aa: CAWSSRGGPGEQYF

cdr3_length: 15
clone_size: few
j_call: TRBJ2-1
d_call: -
v_call: TRBV4-1
cdr3_nt: TGCGCCAGCAGCCAAGATAGGTCAGAGAACAATGAGCAGTTCTTC
cdr3_aa: CASSQDRSENNEQFF

cdr3_length: 12
clone_size: -
j_call: TRBJ1-4
d_call: -
v_call: TRBV5-1
cdr3_nt: TGCGCCAGCAGCTTGCCTAATGAAAAACTGTTTTTT
cdr3_aa: CASSLPNEKLFF

cdr3_length: 16
clone_size: -
j_call: TRBJ1-1
d_call: TRBD1
v_call: TRBV4-1
cdr3_nt: TGCGCCAGCAGCCTCAAACCGCCAGGGGGAAACACTGAAGCTTTCTTT
cdr3_aa: CASSLKPPGGNTEAFF

cdr3_length: 15
clone_size: few
j_call: TRBJ1-5
d_call: -
v_call: TRBV9
cdr3_nt: TGTGCCAGCAGCGTAGACCAGGATAGCAATCAGCCCCAGCATTTT
cdr3_aa: CASSVDQDSNQPQHF

cdr3_length: 14
clone_size: few
j_call: TRBJ1-1
d_call: -
v_call: TRBV11-2
cdr3_nt: TGTGCCAGCAGGGACAGCACAAAGAACACTGAAGCTTTCTTT
cdr3_aa: CASRDSTKNTEAFF

cdr3_length: 13
clone_size: -
j_call: TRBJ1-2
d_call: TRBD1
v_call: TRBV2
cdr3_nt: TGTGCCAGCAGTGGACCAGGGGGCGTGGGCTACACCTTC
cdr3_aa: CASSGPGGVGYTF

cdr3_length: 15
clone_size: -
j_call: TRBJ2-3
d_call: TRBD1
v_call: TRBV15
cdr3_nt: TGTGCCACCAGCAGAGATCACAGGGGCGCAGATACGCAGTATTTT
cdr3_aa: CATSRDHRGADTQYF

cdr3_length: 15
clone_size: few
j_call: TRBJ1-3
d_call: TRBD1
v_call: TRBV9
cdr3_nt: TGTGCCAGCAGCGTCGAAGGGGGCGGTGGAAACACCATATATTTT
cdr3_aa: CASSVEGGGGNTIYF

cdr3_length: 13
clone_size: -
j_call: TRBJ2-2
d_call: -
v_call: TRBV6-1
cdr3_nt: TGTGCCAGCAGGGGAGGGAACACCGGGGAGCTGTTTTTT
cdr3_aa: CASRGGNTGELFF

cdr3_length: 13
clone_size: -
j_call: TRBJ2-5
d_call: -
v_call: TRBV25-1
cdr3_nt: TGTGCCAGCAGTGGCGAGTTTCAAGAGACCCAGTACTTC
cdr3_aa: CASSGEFQETQYF

cdr3_length: 14
clone_size: -
j_call: TRBJ1-2
d_call: -
v_call: TRBV6-5
cdr3_nt: TGTGCCAGCAGCCTACAGGGATCGGGCTATGGCTACACCTTC
cdr3_aa: CASSLQGSGYGYTF

cdr3_length: 13
clone_size: -
j_call: TRBJ2-3
d_call: -
v_call: TRBV5-1
cdr3_nt: TGCGCCAGCAGCTTGTATGGCACAGATACGCAGTATTTT
cdr3_aa: CASSLYGTDTQYF

cdr3_length: 13
clone_size: -
j_call: TRBJ1-2
d_call: -
v_call: TRBV7-9
cdr3_nt: TGTGCCAGCAGCCCGACGTTGGTTTACGGCTACACCTTC
cdr3_aa: CASSPTLVYGYTF

cdr3_length: 13
clone_size: -
j_call: TRBJ2-7
d_call: -
v_call: TRBV6-5
cdr3_nt: TGTGCCAGCAGATCTGGGACTCCCCACGAGCAGTACTTC
cdr3_aa: CASRSGTPHEQYF